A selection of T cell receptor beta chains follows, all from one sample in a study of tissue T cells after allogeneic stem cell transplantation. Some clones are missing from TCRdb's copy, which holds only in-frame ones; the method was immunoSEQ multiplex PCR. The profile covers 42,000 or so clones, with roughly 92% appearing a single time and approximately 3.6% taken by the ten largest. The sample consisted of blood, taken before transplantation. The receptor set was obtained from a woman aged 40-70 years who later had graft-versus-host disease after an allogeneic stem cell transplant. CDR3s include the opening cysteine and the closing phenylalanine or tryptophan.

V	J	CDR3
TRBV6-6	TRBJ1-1	CASSRLQGYGAFF
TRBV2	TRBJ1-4	CASRWTGRETTNEKLFF
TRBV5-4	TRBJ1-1	CASSLASANTEAFF
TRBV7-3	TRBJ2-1	CASSLNPSSSGNEQFF
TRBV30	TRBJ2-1	CAWGTSGRGNEQFF
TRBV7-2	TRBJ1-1	CASSRFMNTEAFF
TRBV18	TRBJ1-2	CASSPLDRGYGYTF
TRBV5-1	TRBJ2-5	CASSLAVSGGQETQYF
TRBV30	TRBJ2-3	CAWSFSGNTQYF
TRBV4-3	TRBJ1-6	CASSQEVKRFLGNSPLHF
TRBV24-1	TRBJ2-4	CAIPTGRARKAKNIQYF
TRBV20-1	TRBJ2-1	CSASFPGLPSNEQFF
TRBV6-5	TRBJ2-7	CASRPVASYEQYF
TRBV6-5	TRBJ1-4	CASSYSGGNEKLFF
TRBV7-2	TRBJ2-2	CASRPGLATGELFF
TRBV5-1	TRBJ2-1	CASSYGLADYNEQFF
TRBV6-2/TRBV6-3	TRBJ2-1	CASSPQRGKGNEQFF
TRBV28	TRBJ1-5	CASSIDRVPQPQHF
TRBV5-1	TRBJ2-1	CASSPRLGGGSYNEQFF
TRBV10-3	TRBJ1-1	CAISELTRFEAFF
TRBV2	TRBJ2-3	CASSEAQGGVGDTQYF
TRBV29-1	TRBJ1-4	CSARQTGTNEKLFF
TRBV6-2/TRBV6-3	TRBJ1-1	CASSYGQFYTEAFF
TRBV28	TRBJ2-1	CASRGLGPSSYNEQFF
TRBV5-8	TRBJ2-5	CASSRNHRETQYF